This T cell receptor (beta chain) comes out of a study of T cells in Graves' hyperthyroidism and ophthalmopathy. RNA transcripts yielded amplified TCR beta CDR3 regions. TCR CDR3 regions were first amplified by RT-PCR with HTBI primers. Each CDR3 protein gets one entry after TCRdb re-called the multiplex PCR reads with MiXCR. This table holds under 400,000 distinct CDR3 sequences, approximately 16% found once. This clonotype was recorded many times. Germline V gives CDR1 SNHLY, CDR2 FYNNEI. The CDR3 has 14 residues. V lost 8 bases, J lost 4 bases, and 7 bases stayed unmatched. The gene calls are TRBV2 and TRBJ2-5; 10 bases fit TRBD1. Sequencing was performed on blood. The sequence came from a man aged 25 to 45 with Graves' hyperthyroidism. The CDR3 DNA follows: TGTGCCAGCGGGGGACAGGGGCCAGGAGAGACCCAGTACTTC. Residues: CASGGQGPGETQYF.